Listed below are T cell receptor beta chains from one sample, sequenced in a study of shared clonotypes between healthy human individuals. Generated by immunoSEQ multiplex PCR, the TCRdb table keeps only in-frame clones and is missing some. In the table there are nearly 1,000,000 clones, less than 85% of which are singletons. The sample comprised memory CD4+ T cells sorted from blood. These receptors all stem from a man between 18 and 35 years old in good health. Both conserved end residues are part of each CDR3. The D gene is left open where the match is weak. Clone size is not always given. Where it is, it says once, few, many or a class for expanded clones.

cdr3_aa cdr3_nt j_call clone_size v_call d_call cdr3_length
CASREKTFGSVGYTF TGTGCCAGCAGGGAAAAGACATTTGGGTCGGTTGGCTACACCTTC TRBJ1-2 NA TRBV6-5 NA 15
CASSLGLDREQYF TGTGCCAGCAGCCTAGGACTAGACCGCGAGCAGTACTTC TRBJ2-7 NA TRBV9 TRBD2 13
CASKGLEENTGELFF TGTGCCAGCAAAGGACTAGAGGAGAACACCGGGGAGCTGTTTTTT TRBJ2-2 NA TRBV5-7 TRBD2 15
CASTTNPGGRLYEQYF TGTGCCAGCACCACCAACCCGGGGGGAAGACTCTACGAGCAGTACTTC TRBJ2-7 NA TRBV7-6 TRBD2 16
CASSIPPHGTLSSYEQYF TGTGCCAGTAGTATACCTCCTCACGGGACCCTTAGCTCCTACGAGCAGTACTTC TRBJ2-7 NA TRBV19 NA 18
CSVEGRGRGEQFF TGCAGCGTTGAAGGAAGGGGAAGAGGTGAGCAGTTCTTC TRBJ2-1 many TRBV29-1 NA 13
CASSQDRAVLYGYTF TGCGCCAGCAGCCAAGATCGGGCCGTCCTCTATGGCTACACCTTC TRBJ1-2 NA TRBV4-1 NA 15
CAWSLRLGLAGVETQYF TGTGCCTGGAGTCTCAGGTTGGGCCTAGCGGGAGTAGAGACCCAGTACTTC TRBJ2-5 NA TRBV30 TRBD2 17
CASSVGGSGVYNEQFF TGTGCCAGCAGCGTTGGGGGTAGCGGGGTATACAATGAGCAGTTCTTC TRBJ2-1 NA TRBV9 TRBD2 16
CASSTGLGYTF TGTGCCAGCAGTACAGGGTTAGGCTACACCTTC TRBJ1-2 NA TRBV6-6 NA 11
CAIILGLTDNNEQFF TGTGCCATCATCCTAGGGTTAACCGATAACAATGAGCAGTTCTTC TRBJ2-1 NA TRBV10-3 NA 15
CASSLTGDLNTEAFF TGCGCCAGCAGCTTGACAGGCGATTTGAACACTGAAGCTTTCTTT TRBJ1-1 NA TRBV5-1 NA 15
CASSQDGDRGQPQHF TGCGCCAGCAGCCAAGATGGGGACAGGGGTCAGCCCCAGCATTTT TRBJ1-5 many TRBV4-3 TRBD1 15
CASRAGSITDTQYF TGTGCCAGCAGGGCAGGGTCCATCACAGATACGCAGTATTTT TRBJ2-3 NA TRBV2 NA 14
CASSEGLSDTEAFF TGTGCCAGCTCGGAGGGGCTGTCTGACACTGAAGCTTTCTTT TRBJ1-1 few TRBV18 NA 14
CASSVAGGPSNEKLFF TGTGCCAGCAGCGTAGCGGGGGGACCTTCCAATGAAAAACTGTTTTTT TRBJ1-4 NA TRBV9 NA 16
CASSSQVVRGSNEQFF TGTGCCAGCAGCTCCCAAGTTGTCAGGGGTTCCAATGAGCAGTTCTTC TRBJ2-1 NA TRBV5-8 NA 16
CASTSPGAGGRNSPLHF TGTGCCAGCACCTCCCCAGGGGCAGGGGGAAGAAATTCACCCCTCCACTTT TRBJ1-6 NA TRBV28 TRBD1 17
CASSVEGAGKSTIYF TGTGCCAGCAGCGTAGAAGGGGCAGGGAAATCCACCATATATTTT TRBJ1-3 few TRBV9 NA 15
CASSPQGAGTEAFF TGTGCCAGCAGTCCTCAGGGGGCTGGCACTGAAGCTTTCTTT TRBJ1-1 NA TRBV28 TRBD1 14
CASSLQGMGEAFF TGTGCCAGCAGTCTACAGGGGATGGGTGAAGCTTTCTTT TRBJ1-1 NA TRBV28 TRBD1 13
CASRPGTSGTYEQYF TGTGCCAGCAGACCTGGGACTAGCGGGACCTACGAGCAGTACTTC TRBJ2-7 NA TRBV6-1 TRBD2 15
CASSQLTYSGNTIYF TGTGCCAGCAGCCAATTGACCTACTCTGGAAACACCATATATTTT TRBJ1-3 NA TRBV14 NA 15
CSVSVDSTDTQYF TGCAGCGTTTCGGTAGACAGCACAGATACGCAGTATTTT TRBJ2-3 few TRBV29-1 NA 13
CASSYLGRKSNEQFF TGTGCCAGCAGCTACCTCGGGAGGAAAAGCAATGAGCAGTTCTTC TRBJ2-1 NA TRBV5-6 TRBD2 15
CASSGQGHTEAFF TGTGCCAGCAGTGGCCAGGGACACACTGAAGCTTTCTTT TRBJ1-1 few TRBV2 NA 13
CASSPGFRGEQFF TGTGCCAGCAGCCCCGGCTTCAGGGGAGAGCAGTTCTTC TRBJ2-1 NA TRBV7-3 NA 13
CASSYGRAYEQYF TGTGCCAGCAGTTACGGCAGGGCCTACGAGCAGTACTTC TRBJ2-7 few TRBV6-6 NA 13
CASSLFFRQSGTDTQYF TGTGCCAGCAGCTTATTCTTCCGACAGAGCGGCACAGATACGCAGTATTTT TRBJ2-3 NA TRBV7-9 NA 17
CASSLGATNEKLFF TGTGCCAGCAGCTTGGGGGCAACTAATGAAAAACTGTTTTTT TRBJ1-4 NA TRBV5-4 NA 14
CASSLPTGGPGNTIYF TGTGCCAGCAGCTTGCCGACGGGCGGACCTGGAAACACCATATATTTT TRBJ1-3 NA TRBV5-5 NA 16
CASRGGTNTGELFF TGTGCCAGCAGGGGAGGGACTAACACCGGGGAGCTGTTTTTT TRBJ2-2 NA TRBV6-5 TRBD2 14
CASSWAYGYTF TGTGCCAGCAGCTGGGCCTATGGCTACACCTTC TRBJ1-2 NA TRBV5-6 NA 11
CASSVGIGAGMNTEAFF TGTGCCAGCAGCGTAGGAATTGGAGCCGGTATGAACACTGAAGCTTTCTTT TRBJ1-1 NA TRBV9 NA 17
CASSLGWNTEAFF TGTGCCAGCAGCTTGGGGTGGAACACTGAAGCTTTCTTT TRBJ1-1 NA TRBV7-8 NA 13
CAISDGPGYEQYF TGTGCCATCAGTGACGGACCCGGCTACGAGCAGTACTTC TRBJ2-7 NA TRBV10-3 NA 13
CASSDGYYEQYF TGTGCCAGCAGTGATGGCTACTACGAGCAGTACTTC TRBJ2-7 NA TRBV2 NA 12
CASSGGLVAGETQYF TGTGCCAGCAGCGGCGGACTAGTAGCCGGGGAGACCCAGTACTTC TRBJ2-5 NA TRBV11-2 TRBD2 15
CASSPQGPNTEAFF TGCGCCAGCAGCCCCCAAGGCCCGAACACTGAAGCTTTCTTT TRBJ1-1 once TRBV5-1 NA 14
CASSIEGTGYTNQPQHF TGTGCCAGTAGTATAGAGGGGACAGGGTATACAAATCAGCCCCAGCATTTT TRBJ1-5 few TRBV19 TRBD1 17
CASSHTGTMTGYTF TGTGCCAGCTCCCACACCGGGACCATGACTGGCTACACCTTC TRBJ1-2 NA TRBV5-8 NA 14
CASSRGGRCEQYF TGTGCCAGCAGCCGGGGAGGAAGATGCGAGCAGTACTTC TRBJ2-7 NA TRBV11-3 NA 13
CASSEGQRSGNTIYF TGTGCCAGCAGTGAAGGGCAGCGCTCTGGAAACACCATATATTTT TRBJ1-3 NA TRBV2 NA 15
CAWRGQGVETQYF TGTGCCTGGAGAGGACAGGGGGTAGAGACCCAGTACTTC TRBJ2-5 NA TRBV30 TRBD1 13
CASSRDSFNEKLFF TGCGCCAGCAGCCGGGACAGCTTTAATGAAAAACTGTTTTTT TRBJ1-4 NA TRBV5-1 TRBD1 14
CATYLPHEQYF TGTGCCACCTACCTTCCCCACGAGCAGTACTTC TRBJ2-7 NA TRBV5-8 NA 11
CASSSGTGVWSYEQYF TGTGCCAGCAGCTCCGGGACAGGGGTTTGGTCCTACGAGCAGTACTTC TRBJ2-7 once TRBV9 TRBD1 16
CASSRTGGQETQYF TGTGCCAGCAGCCGGACAGGGGGGCAAGAGACCCAGTACTTC TRBJ2-5 NA TRBV7-2 TRBD1 14
CASSQIGGSPNEKLFF TGCGCCAGCAGCCAAATCGGGGGGTCCCCCAATGAAAAACTGTTTTTT TRBJ1-4 few TRBV4-1 NA 16
CASSLVAGLRTEAFF TGCGCCAGCAGCTTGGTCGCGGGCCTGCGAACTGAAGCTTTCTTT TRBJ1-1 many TRBV5-1 NA 15
CAWSLEGRVNEQYF TGTGCCTGGAGTCTTGAAGGCAGGGTAAACGAGCAGTACTTC TRBJ2-7 NA TRBV30 NA 14
CASSLLLGSNQPQHF TGTGCCAGTAGTCTCCTTTTGGGTAGCAATCAGCCCCAGCATTTT TRBJ1-5 once TRBV19 NA 15
CASSPLRSLATF TGTGCCAGCTCACCACTCAGGTCTCTGGCCACCTTC TRBJ1-2 NA TRBV18 NA 12
CASSVQDGTDTQYF TGCGCCAGCAGCGTTCAAGACGGAACAGATACGCAGTATTTT TRBJ2-3 NA TRBV5-1 NA 14